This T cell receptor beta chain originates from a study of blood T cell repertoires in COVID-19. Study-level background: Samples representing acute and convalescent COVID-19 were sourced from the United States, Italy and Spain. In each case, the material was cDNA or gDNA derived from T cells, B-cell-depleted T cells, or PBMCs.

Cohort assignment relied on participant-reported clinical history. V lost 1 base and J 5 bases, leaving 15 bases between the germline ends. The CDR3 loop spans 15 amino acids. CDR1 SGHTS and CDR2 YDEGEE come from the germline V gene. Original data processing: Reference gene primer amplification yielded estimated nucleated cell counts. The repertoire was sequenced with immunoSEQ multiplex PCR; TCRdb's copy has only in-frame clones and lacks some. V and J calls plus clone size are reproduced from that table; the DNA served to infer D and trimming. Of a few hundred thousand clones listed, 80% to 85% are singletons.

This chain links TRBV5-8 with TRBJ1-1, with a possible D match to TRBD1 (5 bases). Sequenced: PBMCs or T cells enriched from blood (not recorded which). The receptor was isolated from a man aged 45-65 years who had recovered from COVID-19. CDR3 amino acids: CASSLRARGWTEAFF. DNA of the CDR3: TGTGCCAGCAGCTTGCGGGCCCGGGGGTGGACTGAAGCTTTCTTT.